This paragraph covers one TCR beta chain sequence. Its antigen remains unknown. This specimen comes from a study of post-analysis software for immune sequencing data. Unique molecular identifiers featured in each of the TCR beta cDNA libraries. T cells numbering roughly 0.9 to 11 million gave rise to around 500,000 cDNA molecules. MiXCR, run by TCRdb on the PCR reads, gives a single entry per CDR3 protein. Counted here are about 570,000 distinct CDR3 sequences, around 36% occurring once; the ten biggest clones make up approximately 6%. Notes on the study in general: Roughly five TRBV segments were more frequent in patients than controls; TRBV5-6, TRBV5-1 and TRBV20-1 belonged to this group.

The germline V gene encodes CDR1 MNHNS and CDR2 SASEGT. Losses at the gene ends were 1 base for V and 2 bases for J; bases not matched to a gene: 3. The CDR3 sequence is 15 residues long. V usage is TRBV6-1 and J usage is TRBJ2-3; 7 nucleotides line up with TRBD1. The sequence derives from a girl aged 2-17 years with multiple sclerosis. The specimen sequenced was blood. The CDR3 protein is CASSEVGGLTDTQYF. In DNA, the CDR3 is TGTGCCAGCAGTGAAGTAGGGGGCCTCACAGATACGCAGTATTTT.